Shown below are 15 T cell receptor beta chains from a single sample sequenced in a study of technical replicates of blood from a handful of donors. Data came from immunoSEQ multiplex PCR; TCRdb stores just in-frame clones and leaves some out. The table records under 70,000 clones, just over 85% of them present only once. The sample was PBMCs. These receptors were obtained from a human donor in good health. Some clones in this sample may be carry-over from other donors' samples.

The rearrangement joins TRBV7-6 to TRBJ2-7, with D possibly TRBD1 on 6 matching bases. Germline V gene data show CDR1 as SGHVS and CDR2 as FNYEAQ. This CDR3 is 14 amino acids long. The ends were cut back, 4 bases at V and 4 bases at J, with 14 bases in the middle. The DNA for the CDR3 is TGTGCCAGCAGCTCGGGACCAGGGGTGTACGAGCAGTACTTC. Translating it yields CASSSGPGVYEQYF.

The V gene is TRBV5-8, the J gene TRBJ2-5, with TRBD2 identical over 14 bases. After removal of 3 bases from V and 0 bases from J, the junction contained 4 bases not matched to a gene. Germline V gives CDR1 SGHTS, CDR2 YDEGEE. CDR3 size: 17 residues. The CDR3 here is CASSSGTSGGYQETQYF. In nucleotides, the CDR3 is TGTGCCAGCAGCTCGGGGACTAGCGGGGGATACCAAGAGACCCAGTACTTC.

The V gene is TRBV7-6, the J gene TRBJ2-5; D perhaps matches TRBD2 (5 bases). The CDR3 sequence is 14 residues long. V lost 5 bases, J lost 5 bases, and 15 bases lay in between. Per germline, CDR1 SGHVS and CDR2 FNYEAQ. Written as DNA, the CDR3 is TGTGCCAGCAGCCCCCAAGAGGGCTGGGAGACCCAGTACTTC. Its protein product is CASSPQEGWETQYF. The whole variable domain, remainder taken from reference TRBV7-6 and TRBJ2-5, is GAGVSQSPRYKVTKRGQDVALRCDPISGHVSLYWYRQALGQGPEFLTYFNYEAQQDKSGLPNDRFSAERPEGSISTLTIQRTEQRDSAMYRCASSPQEGWETQYFGPGTRLLVL.

Details on this clone: An end of the junction does not agree with germline; a read error may underlie this. The CDR3 DNA is TGTGCCAGCAGCCTAGCGGCAACCCTAGAGACCCAGTACTTC. Translated, it gives CASSLAATLETQYF. This sequence joins TRBV7-6 and TRBJ2-5; 7 nucleotides match TRBD2. The CDR3 is made up of 14 amino acids. Germline assignment: CDR1 SGHVS and CDR2 FNYEAQ.

The CDR3 here is CASNTRAKLNTGELFF. DNA of the CDR3: TGTGCCAGCAACACCAGGGCAAAATTGAACACCGGGGAGCTGTTTTTT. The chain recombines TRBV7-8 with TRBJ2-2; a weak D match, TRBD1 (5 bases). The length of the CDR3 is 16 residues. Trimming took off 7 bases at V and 1 base at J, with 16 bases between the two ends. Germline V gene sequence: CDR1 SGHVS, CDR2 FQNEAQ.

The chain employs TRBV6-1 and TRBJ1-1, with 8 bases fitting TRBD1. The germline V gene has CDR1 MNHNS and CDR2 SASEGT. CDR3 size: 15 residues. V was pared by 2 bases and J by 0 bases, with 2 bases of the junction left unmatched. The CDR3 here is CASSEQGAVNTEAFF. The CDR3 DNA is TGTGCCAGCAGTGAACAGGGGGCCGTGAACACTGAAGCTTTCTTT.

The chain couples TRBV19 to TRBJ1-2; 9 nucleotides line up with TRBD1. V shed 4 bases, J shed 6 bases, and the junction held 6 bases outside the gene matches. The CDR3 totals 14 residues. Germline assignment: CDR1 LNHDA and CDR2 SQIVND (reference sequence). The CDR3 loop reads CASSTLTGGNGYTF. CDR3 bases: TGTGCCAGTAGTACACTTACAGGGGGCAATGGCTACACCTTC.

The chain links TRBV5-1 to TRBJ2-1; D may be TRBD1 (5 bases). V shed 2 bases and J shed 9 bases, with 15 bases lying between them. CDR1 SGHRS and CDR2 YFSETQ come from the germline V gene. The CDR3 length is 14 residues. Here the CDR3 reads CASSFLGRTGEQFF. CDR3 coding DNA: TGCGCCAGCAGCTTTCTGGGGCGCACGGGTGAGCAGTTCTTC.

CDR3: CASSLGGASYEQYF. The CDR3 nucleotides are TGTGCCAGCAGCTTAGGGGGGGCCTCCTACGAGCAGTACTTC. The rearrangement uses TRBV7-3 and TRBJ2-7; a weak D match, TRBD2 (7 bases). The V gene's germline CDR1 is SGHTA and CDR2 FQGTGA. V gave up 2 bases and J gave up 0 bases, with 8 bases separating them. This CDR3 is built from 14 residues. Supplemented by reference TRBV7-3 and TRBJ2-7, the full variable domain reads GAGVSQTPSNKVTEKGKYVELRCDPISGHTALYWYRQSLGQGPEFLIYFQGTGAADDSGLPNDRFFAVRPEGSVSTLKIQRTERGDSAVYLCASSLGGASYEQYFGPGTRLTVT.

The CDR3 coding sequence is TGTGCCAGCAGACTTACAGGGGGCGGCTCCTACAATGAGCAGTTCTTC. Translation: CASRLTGGGSYNEQFF. This sequence joins TRBV7-8 and TRBJ2-1, with TRBD1 matching 9 bases. The CDR3 is made up of 16 amino acids. Germline V gene lookup returns CDR1 SGHVS and CDR2 FQNEAQ. After removal of 6 bases from V and 0 bases from J, the junction contained 6 bases not matched to a gene.

The genes are TRBV19 and TRBJ2-2; TRBD2 matches at 15 bases. Germline trimming cut 4 bases from V and 13 bases from J; bases unmatched to any gene: 7. The CDR3 has 15 residues. Germline loops: CDR1 LNHDA, CDR2 SQIVND (reference sequence). CDR3 DNA sequence: TGTGCCAGTAGTAAAGACGGACTAGCGGGAGGGCGGCTGTTTTTT. Translation gives CASSKDGLAGGRLFF.

The chain couples TRBV4-3 to TRBJ2-7; 7 bases fit TRBD1. Germline CDR1 and CDR2: LGHNA and YSLEER. Unmatched junction bases numbered 2, after V lost 0 bases and J lost 0 bases. This CDR3 is 15 amino acids long. The CDR3 DNA follows: TGCGCCAGCAGCCAAGACCGGGACAGCTCCTACGAGCAGTACTTC. Encoded protein: CASSQDRDSSYEQYF.

Only a few counts were recorded for this clone. The V gene is TRBV20-1, the J gene TRBJ1-1; D not resolved. CDR1 is DFQATT, CDR2 SNEGSKA, per germline (reference sequence). The CDR3 consists of 11 residues. The V gene lost 5 bases and the J gene lost 6 bases, with 10 bases spanning the gap. CDR3: CSAEFLSEAFF. As DNA, the CDR3 is TGCAGTGCTGAGTTCCTCTCTGAAGCTTTCTTT.

The CDR3 region is CSVQREGDYGYTF. The CDR3 DNA sequence: TGCAGCGTTCAGAGGGAGGGAGACTATGGCTACACCTTC. V is TRBV29-1 and J is TRBJ1-2; no clear D. The germline V and J ends were trimmed by 5 bases and 3 bases, with 13 bases remaining between them. The CDR3 extends over 13 amino acids. Looked up from germline, CDR1 is SQVTM and CDR2 is ANQGSEA. Full variable domain (missing parts from reference TRBV29-1 and TRBJ1-2): SAVISQKPSRDICQRGTSLTIQCQVDSQVTMMFWYRQQPGQSLTLIATANQGSEATYESGFVIDKFPISRPNLTFSTLTVSNMSPEDSSIYLCSVQREGDYGYTFGSGTRLTVV.

This chain connects TRBV9 to TRBJ2-7; 7 nucleotides agree with TRBD2. The germline CDR1 and CDR2 sequences are SGDLS and YYNGEE. This CDR3 spans 16 amino acids. Losses at the gene ends were 4 bases for V and 2 bases for J; bases not matched to a gene: 12. In DNA form, the CDR3 reads TGTGCCAGCAGCCCACCTGAAGGGGAGGGGACCTACGAGCAGTACTTC. It codes for CASSPPEGEGTYEQYF. Full variable domain (missing parts from reference TRBV9 and TRBJ2-7): DSGVTQTPKHLITATGQRVTLRCSPRSGDLSVYWYQQSLDQGLQFLIQYYNGEERAKGNILERFSAQQFPDLHSELNLSSLELGDSALYFCASSPPEGEGTYEQYFGPGTRLTVT.